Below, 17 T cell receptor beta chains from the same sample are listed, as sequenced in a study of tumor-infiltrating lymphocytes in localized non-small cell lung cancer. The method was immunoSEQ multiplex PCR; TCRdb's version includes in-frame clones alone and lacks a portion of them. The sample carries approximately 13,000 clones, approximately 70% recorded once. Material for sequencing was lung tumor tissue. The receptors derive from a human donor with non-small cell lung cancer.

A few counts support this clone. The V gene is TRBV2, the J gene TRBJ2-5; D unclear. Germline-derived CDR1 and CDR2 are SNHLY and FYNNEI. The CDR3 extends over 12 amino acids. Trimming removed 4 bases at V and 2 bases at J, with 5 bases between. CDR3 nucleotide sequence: TGTGCCAGCAGTGGGCCACAAGAGACCCAGTACTTC. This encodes CASSGPQETQYF.

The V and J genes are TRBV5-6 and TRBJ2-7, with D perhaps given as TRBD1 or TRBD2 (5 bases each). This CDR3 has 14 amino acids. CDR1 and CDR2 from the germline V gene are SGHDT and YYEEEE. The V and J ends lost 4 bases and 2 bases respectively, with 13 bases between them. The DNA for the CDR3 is TGTGCCAGCAGCCCGGGTGAGGGGACCTACGAGCAGTACTTC. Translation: CASSPGEGTYEQYF.

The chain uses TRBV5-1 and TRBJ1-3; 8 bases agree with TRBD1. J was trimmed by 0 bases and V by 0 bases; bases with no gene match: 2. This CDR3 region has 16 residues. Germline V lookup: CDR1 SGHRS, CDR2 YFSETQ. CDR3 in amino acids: CASSLGTGGSGNTIYF. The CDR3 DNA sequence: TGCGCCAGCAGCTTGGGTACAGGGGGCTCTGGAAACACCATATATTTT.

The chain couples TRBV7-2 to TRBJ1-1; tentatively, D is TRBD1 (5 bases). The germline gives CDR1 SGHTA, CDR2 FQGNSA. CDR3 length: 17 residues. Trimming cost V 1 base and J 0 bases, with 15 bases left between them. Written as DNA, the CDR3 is TGTGCCAGCAGCTTAGAGGGACCGACCCTTTTGAACACTGAAGCTTTCTTT. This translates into CASSLEGPTLLNTEAFF.

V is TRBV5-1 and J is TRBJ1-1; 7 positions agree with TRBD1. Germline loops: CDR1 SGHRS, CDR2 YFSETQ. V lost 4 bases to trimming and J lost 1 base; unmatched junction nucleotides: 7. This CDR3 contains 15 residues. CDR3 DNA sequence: TGCGCCAGCAGCGAAACCGGGACAGAGAACACTGAAGCTTTCTTT. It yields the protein CASSETGTENTEAFF.

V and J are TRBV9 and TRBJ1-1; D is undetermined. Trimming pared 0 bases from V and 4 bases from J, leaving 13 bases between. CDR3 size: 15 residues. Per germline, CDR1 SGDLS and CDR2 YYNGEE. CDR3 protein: CASSVDIGSITEAFF. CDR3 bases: TGTGCCAGCAGCGTAGATATAGGGTCAATCACTGAAGCTTTCTTT. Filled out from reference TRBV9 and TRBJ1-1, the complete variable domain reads DSGVTQTPKHLITATGQRVTLRCSPRSGDLSVYWYQQSLDQGLQFLIQYYNGEERAKGNILERFSAQQFPDLHSELNLSSLELGDSALYFCASSVDIGSITEAFFGQGTRLTVV.

CDR3 region: CASSLRGTYEQYF. The CDR3, as DNA: TGTGCCAGCAGTCTAAGGGGGACGTACGAGCAGTACTTC. This chain uses TRBV27 with TRBJ2-7, with D tentatively TRBD1 (6 bases). The germline V gene has CDR1 MNHEY and CDR2 SMNVEV (reference sequence). The CDR3 has 13 residues. V was trimmed by 5 bases and J by 4 bases, leaving 12 bases between them.

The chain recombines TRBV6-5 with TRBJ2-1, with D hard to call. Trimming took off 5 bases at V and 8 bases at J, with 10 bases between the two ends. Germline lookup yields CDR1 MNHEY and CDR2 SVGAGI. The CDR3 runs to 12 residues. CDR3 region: CASSTPGYEQFF. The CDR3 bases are TGTGCCAGCAGTACCCCTGGTTATGAGCAGTTCTTC.

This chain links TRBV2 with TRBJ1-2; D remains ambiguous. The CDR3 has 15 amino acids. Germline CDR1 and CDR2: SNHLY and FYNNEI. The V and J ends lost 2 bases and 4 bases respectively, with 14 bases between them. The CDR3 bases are TGTGCCAGCAGTGAAATGTCCAAATCCGGCTATGGCTACACCTTC. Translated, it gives CASSEMSKSGYGYTF.

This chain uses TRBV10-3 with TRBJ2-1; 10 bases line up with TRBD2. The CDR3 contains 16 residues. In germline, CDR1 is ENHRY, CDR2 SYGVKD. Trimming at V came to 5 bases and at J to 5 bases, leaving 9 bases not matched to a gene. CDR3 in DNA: TGTGCCATCAGTTGGACTGAGAGCGGGGGGGACAATGAGCAGTTCTTC. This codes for CAISWTESGGDNEQFF.

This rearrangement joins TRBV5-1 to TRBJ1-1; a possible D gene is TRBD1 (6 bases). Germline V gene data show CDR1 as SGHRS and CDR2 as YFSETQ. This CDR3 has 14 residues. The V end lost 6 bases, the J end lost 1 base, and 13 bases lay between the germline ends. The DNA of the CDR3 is TGCGCCAGCACCTTTGGACAGACGAACACTGAAGCTTTCTTT. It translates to CASTFGQTNTEAFF. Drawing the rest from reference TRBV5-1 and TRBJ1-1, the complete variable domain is KAGVTQTPRYLIKTRGQQVTLSCSPISGHRSVSWYQQTPGQGLQFLFEYFSETQRNKGNFPGRFSGRQFSNSRSEMNVSTLELGDSALYLCASTFGQTNTEAFFGQGTRLTVV.

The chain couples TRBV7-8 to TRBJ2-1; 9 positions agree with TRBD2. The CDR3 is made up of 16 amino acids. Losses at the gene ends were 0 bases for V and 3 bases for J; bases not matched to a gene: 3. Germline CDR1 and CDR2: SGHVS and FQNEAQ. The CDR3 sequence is CASSLAPSGVYNEQFF. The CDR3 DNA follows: TGTGCCAGCAGCTTAGCCCCTAGCGGGGTCTACAATGAGCAGTTCTTC.

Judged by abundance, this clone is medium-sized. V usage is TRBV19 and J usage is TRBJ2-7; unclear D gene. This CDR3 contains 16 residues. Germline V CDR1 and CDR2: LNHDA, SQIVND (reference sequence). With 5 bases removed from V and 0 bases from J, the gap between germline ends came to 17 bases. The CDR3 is CASSPAGQVSSYEQYF. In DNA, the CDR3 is TGTGCCAGTAGTCCCGCCGGGCAGGTAAGCTCCTACGAGCAGTACTTC.

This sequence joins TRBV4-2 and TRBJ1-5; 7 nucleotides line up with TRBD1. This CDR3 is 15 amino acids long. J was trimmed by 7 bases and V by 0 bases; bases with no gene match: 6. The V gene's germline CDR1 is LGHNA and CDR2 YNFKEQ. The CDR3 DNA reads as TGTGCCAGCAGCCAAGATACAGGGGTAGGGCAGCCCCAGCATTTT. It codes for CASSQDTGVGQPQHF.

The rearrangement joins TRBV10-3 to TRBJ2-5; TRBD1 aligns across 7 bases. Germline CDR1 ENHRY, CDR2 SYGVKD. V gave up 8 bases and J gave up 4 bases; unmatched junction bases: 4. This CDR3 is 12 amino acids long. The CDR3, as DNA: TGTGCCATCGGGAACAGGGGAGAGACCCAGTACTTC. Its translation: CAIGNRGETQYF.

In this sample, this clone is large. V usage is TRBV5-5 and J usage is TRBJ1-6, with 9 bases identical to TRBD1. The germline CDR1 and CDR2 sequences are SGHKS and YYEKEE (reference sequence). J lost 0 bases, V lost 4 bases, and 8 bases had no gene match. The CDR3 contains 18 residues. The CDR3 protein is CASSTGQGRFSYNSPLHF. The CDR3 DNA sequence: TGTGCCAGCAGCACAGGACAGGGGAGATTCTCCTATAATTCACCCCTCCACTTT.

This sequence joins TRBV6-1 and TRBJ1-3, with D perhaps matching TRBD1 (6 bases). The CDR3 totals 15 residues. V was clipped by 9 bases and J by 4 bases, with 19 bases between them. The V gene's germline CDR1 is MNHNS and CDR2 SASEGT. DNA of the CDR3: TGTGCCAGTCAAGTATACAGGGTGCACGGAAACACCATATATTTT. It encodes CASQVYRVHGNTIYF.